This paragraph covers one T cell receptor (beta chain) sequence. Germline V gene data show CDR1 as SGHVS and CDR2 as FNYEAQ. This CDR3 is 14 amino acids long. J gave up 8 bases and V 5 bases, and 4 bases lay outside the gene matches. The record originates from a study of blood T cell repertoires in COVID-19. TCRdb's table, derived via immunoSEQ multiplex PCR, lists solely in-frame clones and lacks some. The sample has a few hundred thousand clones; roughly 90% are singletons. The sequence was collected from a woman in her 30s with COVID-19, enrolled during active disease. What was sequenced was peripheral blood. The rearrangement uses TRBV7-6 and TRBJ1-6; 9 nucleotides match TRBD1. CDR3 DNA sequence: TGTGCCAGCAGCCGGACAGGGGTGGATTCACCCCTCCACTTT. Its translation is CASSRTGVDSPLHF. Complete variable domain (other parts from reference TRBV7-6 and TRBJ1-6): GAGVSQSPRYKVTKRGQDVALRCDPISGHVSLYWYRQALGQGPEFLTYFNYEAQQDKSGLPNDRFSAERPEGSISTLTIQRTEQRDSAMYRCASSRTGVDSPLHFGNGTRLTVT.